The clone carrying this T cell receptor (beta chain) was counted a single time. The target antigen is unknown. The data originate from a study of shared clonotypes between healthy human individuals. Evenly divided among several immunoSEQ plates was the genomic DNA of each subset. Repertoires were generated with immunoSEQ multiplex PCR, while TCRdb's copy carries only in-frame clones and drops some. The sample holds roughly 1.5 million clones; about 98% are singletons and the top ten take 0.45%. Whole-study results and caveats: Naive subsets usually exceeded memory subsets in estimated richness. Sample collection involved blood only; tissue repertoires are likely different.

Specimen: naive CD4+ T cells sorted from blood. The subset denotes: CD45RA+ positively selected. The TCR was taken from a man under 40 in good health.

CDR3 region: CASSLAPTSGSVGELFF. In nucleotides, the CDR3 is TGCGCCAGCAGCTTGGCCCCGACTAGCGGGAGTGTGGGGGAGCTGTTTTTT. The J gene is TRBJ2-2, the V gene TRBV5-1; 12 nucleotides align to TRBD2. Germline CDR1 SGHRS, CDR2 YFSETQ. V lost 0 bases, J lost 8 bases, and 8 bases stayed unmatched. The CDR3 runs to 17 residues.